These 9 T cell receptor beta chains were all obtained from the same sample, sequenced in a study of T cell repertoires in cytomegalovirus infection. In TCRdb, the reads were re-called with MiXCR into one record per CDR3 protein. The sample lists around 800,000 distinct CDR3 sequences; about 33% were seen once. Their antigens remain unidentified. This specimen consisted of cultured CD8+ T cells from PBMCs, obtained from culture after CMV antigen stimulation. The receptors shown here come from a human donor in good health (CMV status not recorded). Some clones in this sample may be carry-over from other donors' samples.

This clonotype showed up just a few times. The J gene is TRBJ1-6, the V gene TRBV19, with 7 bases lining up with TRBD1. The CDR3 covers 12 residues. Germline CDR1 reads LNHDA; CDR2 reads SQIVND (reference sequence). V lost 11 bases and J lost 10; bases outside the gene matches: 8. In DNA, the CDR3 is TGTGCCGCGTCGACAGGGCTGTCACCCCTCCACTTT. Protein: CAASTGLSPLHF.

This chain uses TRBV6-5 with TRBJ1-3, with D hard to call. This CDR3 has 14 amino acids. The V end lost 4 bases, the J end lost 1 base, and 8 bases lay between the germline ends. CDR1 is MNHEY, CDR2 SVGAGI, per germline. The CDR3 nucleotides read TGTGCCAGCAGTTTCGACCGGTCTGGAAACACCATATATTTT. Its protein product is CASSFDRSGNTIYF.

This clonotype appeared many times. This chain joins TRBV7-6 and TRBJ2-7; no clear D. This CDR3 spans 15 amino acids. Trimming removed 1 base from V and 10 bases from J, with 20 bases in between. In germline, CDR1 is SGHVS, CDR2 FNYEAQ. DNA for the CDR3: TGTGCCAGCAGCTTAGTTGCACACCCATCGGGTGATCAGTACTTC. This codes for CASSLVAHPSGDQYF.

There are a few counts of this clonotype. The chain recombines TRBV7-9 with TRBJ1-1; a possible D gene is TRBD1 (5 bases). CDR1 and CDR2 (germline): SEHNR, FQNEAQ (reference sequence). The CDR3 is made up of 15 amino acids. With 4 bases removed from V and 4 bases from J, the gap between germline ends came to 16 bases. For the CDR3, the DNA is TGTGCCAGCAGCTCCGCCGGGGGGAGGGGCACTGAAGCTTTCTTT. It specifies CASSSAGGRGTEAFF.

This clonotype showed up many times. The chain employs TRBV7-2 and TRBJ2-5; 10 bases align to TRBD2. The CDR3 has 17 residues. Germline CDR1 is SGHTA and CDR2 is FQGNSA. The junction had 9 bases not matched to a gene; V was cut back by 4 bases and J by 1 base. The CDR3 coding sequence is TGTGCCAGCAGCTCACTCAATAGCGGGGGGTTCCAAGAGACCCAGTACTTC. This gives the protein CASSSLNSGGFQETQYF.

This chain links TRBV7-8 with TRBJ1-2; the D is unclear. Germline-derived CDR1 and CDR2 are SGHVS and FQNEAQ. The CDR3 loop spans 15 amino acids. The V end lost 5 bases, the J end lost 5 bases, and 18 bases lay between the germline ends. The CDR3: CASSPEGALGYGYTF. In nucleotides, the CDR3 is TGTGCCAGCAGCCCCGAGGGAGCTTTGGGGTATGGCTACACCTTC.

For the CDR3, the DNA is TGTGCCAGCAGCCTCGGGGCAGGGAACGTCCATAATTCACCCCTCCACTTT. Translation gives CASSLGAGNVHNSPLHF. The chain is built from TRBV7-2 and TRBJ1-6; a possible D gene is TRBD1 (5 bases). CDR3 length equals 17 residues. Germline lookup yields CDR1 SGHTA and CDR2 FQGNSA. V lost 5 bases and J lost 5, with 19 bases in between.

The rearrangement uses TRBV7-9 and TRBJ2-2; D is perhaps TRBD1 (5 bases). Germline V lookup: CDR1 SEHNR, CDR2 FQNEAQ (reference sequence). The CDR3 has 15 residues. Trimming removed 9 bases from V and 7 bases from J, with 21 bases in between. CDR3 coding DNA: TGTGCCAGTCCCGCACTCCTGGGGCCCGGCGGGGAGCTGTTTTTT. It codes for CASPALLGPGGELFF.

There are many counts of this clonotype. The chain uses TRBV11-2 and TRBJ2-1; D call uncertain. Germline assignment: CDR1 SGHAT and CDR2 FQNNGV. The CDR3 extends over 14 amino acids. V gave up 7 bases and J gave up 3 bases, with 13 bases separating them. The CDR3 region is CASTPPGFYNEQFF. The CDR3 nucleotides read TGTGCCAGCACCCCCCCCGGATTCTACAATGAGCAGTTCTTC.